The clone carrying this T cell receptor (beta chain) was counted at least ten times. CDR1 MDHEN and CDR2 SYDVKM come from the germline V gene. This CDR3 spans 13 amino acids. V was shortened by 10 bases and J by 0 bases, with 10 bases between the two germline ends. This sample was included in a study of read filtering for tumor transcriptome and immune sequencing. Molecular barcoded adaptors covering alpha/delta and beta/gamma chains were used on approximately 400 ng RNA. Using its own MiXCR run on the reads, TCRdb lists one record per CDR3 protein. The profile shows fewer than 30,000 distinct CDR3 sequences, about 15% of them singletons.

The sequencing sample was made of a population of CD138-negative cells sorted from bone marrow. The clonotype comes from a donor at least 40 years old with multiple myeloma. The rearrangement joins TRBV28 to TRBJ2-4; D is unclear. The CDR3 sequence is CATLDLAKNIQYF. The DNA of the CDR3 is TGTGCCACCCTGGATCTAGCCAAAAACATTCAGTACTTC.